This T cell receptor (beta chain) appears in the sequencing data of a study of blood T cell repertoires in COVID-19. Study-wide background: The United States, Italy and Spain provided the acute and convalescent COVID-19 samples.

Here immunoSEQ multiplex PCR was the method, and the copy in TCRdb shows in-frame clones only, minus some. The table has under 150,000 clones, around 80% seen once. Germline V gives CDR1 SGHVS, CDR2 FQNEAQ. The CDR3 covers 16 residues. With 4 bases clipped from V and 0 bases from J, the junction kept 7 bases outside the gene matches. Specimen: peripheral blood. The source of this sequence is a man at least 80 years old with acute or convalescent COVID-19. This chain links TRBV7-8 with TRBJ2-3; 7 bases map to TRBD2. CDR3 DNA sequence: TGTGCCAGCAGCTCCAGGACTAGATCTAGCACAGATACGCAGTATTTT. This encodes CASSSRTRSSTDTQYF.